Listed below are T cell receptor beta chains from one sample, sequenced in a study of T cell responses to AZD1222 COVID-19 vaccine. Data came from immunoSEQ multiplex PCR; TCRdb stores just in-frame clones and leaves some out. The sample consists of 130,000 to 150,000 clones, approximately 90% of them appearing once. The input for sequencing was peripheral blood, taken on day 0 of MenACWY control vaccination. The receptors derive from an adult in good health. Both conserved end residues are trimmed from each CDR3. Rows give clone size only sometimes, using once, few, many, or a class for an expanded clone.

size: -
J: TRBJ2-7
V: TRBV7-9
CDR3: ASSLVWSGRYEQY

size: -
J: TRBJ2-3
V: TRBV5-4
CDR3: ASSPRRVTDTQY

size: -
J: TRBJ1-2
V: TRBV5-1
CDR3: ASSLTSGGYGYT

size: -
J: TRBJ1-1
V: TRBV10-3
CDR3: AISGREGGAF

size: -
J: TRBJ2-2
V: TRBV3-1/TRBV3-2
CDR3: ASTGGAWTGELF

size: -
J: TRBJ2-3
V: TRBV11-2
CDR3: ASSPRGRTDTQY

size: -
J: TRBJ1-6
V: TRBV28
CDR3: ASPSADSPLH

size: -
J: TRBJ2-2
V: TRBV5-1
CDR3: ASSLGSATNTGELF

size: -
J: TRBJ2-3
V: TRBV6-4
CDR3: ASSDSSGGGDTQY

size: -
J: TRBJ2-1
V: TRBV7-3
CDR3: ASSPGEGRVEQF

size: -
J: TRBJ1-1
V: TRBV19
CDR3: ASSIVRGYTEAF

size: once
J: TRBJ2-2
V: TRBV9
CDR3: ASSVSGSDNTGELF

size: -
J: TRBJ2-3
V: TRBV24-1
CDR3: ATSDWASSDTQY

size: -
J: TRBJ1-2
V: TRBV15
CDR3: ATSRKGVGVGYT

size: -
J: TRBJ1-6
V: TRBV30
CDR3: AWNWGADSPLH

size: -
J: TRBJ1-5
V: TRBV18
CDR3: ASSQTGGTQPQH

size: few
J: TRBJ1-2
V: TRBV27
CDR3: ASSLSTGMGQGRSYGYT

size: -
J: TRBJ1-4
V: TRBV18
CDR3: ASSPSGEKLF

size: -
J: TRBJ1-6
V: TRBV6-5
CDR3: ASSTQGPDSPLH

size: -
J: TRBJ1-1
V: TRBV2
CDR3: ASRLDLNTEAF

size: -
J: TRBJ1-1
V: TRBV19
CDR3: ASSYPGLNTEAF

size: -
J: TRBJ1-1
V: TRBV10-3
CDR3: AISESPARYTEAF

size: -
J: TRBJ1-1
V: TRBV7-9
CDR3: ASSFYGSGDTEAF

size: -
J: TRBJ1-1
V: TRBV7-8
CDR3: ASSLGTTSGAF

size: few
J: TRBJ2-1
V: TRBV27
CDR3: ASSLFSLANEQF

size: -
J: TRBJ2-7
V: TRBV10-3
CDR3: AISGTSGRPSSYEQY

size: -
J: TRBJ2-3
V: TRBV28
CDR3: ASSLLWGRGIPPDTQY

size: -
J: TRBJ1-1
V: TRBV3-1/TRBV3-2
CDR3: ASSPRDRVTEAF

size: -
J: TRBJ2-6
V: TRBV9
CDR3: ASSAPWTGNSGANVLT

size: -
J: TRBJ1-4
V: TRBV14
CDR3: ASSQGLRGEKLF

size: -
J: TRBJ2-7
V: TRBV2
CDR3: ASPKGGDRSYEQY

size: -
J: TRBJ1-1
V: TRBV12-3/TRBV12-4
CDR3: ASSLIQGGEAF

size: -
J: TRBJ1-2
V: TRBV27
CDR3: ASSSIRDSPDHGYGYT

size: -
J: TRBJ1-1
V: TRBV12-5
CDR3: ASGLDWGQGPSGTEAF

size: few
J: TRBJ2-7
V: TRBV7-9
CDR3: ASSFRESSYEQY

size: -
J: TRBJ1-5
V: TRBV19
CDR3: ASSTYREGNQPQH

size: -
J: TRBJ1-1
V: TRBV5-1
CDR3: ASSLGAGVAEAF

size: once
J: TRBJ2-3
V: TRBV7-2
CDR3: ASSNSGGGYTQY

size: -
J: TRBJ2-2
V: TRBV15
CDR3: ATSRVTTPGELF

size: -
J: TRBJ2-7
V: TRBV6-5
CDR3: ASRKGQGSYEQY

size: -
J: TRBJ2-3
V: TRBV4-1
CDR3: ASSRVVAGGGRLDTQY

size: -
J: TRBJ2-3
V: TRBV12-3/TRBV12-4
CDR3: ASSFLAADTQY

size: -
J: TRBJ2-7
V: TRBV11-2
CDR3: ASSLFGSSSYEQY

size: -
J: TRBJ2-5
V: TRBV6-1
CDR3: ASSEIGTGLQTQY

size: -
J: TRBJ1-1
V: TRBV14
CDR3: ASSQRDSGSTEAF